This T cell receptor (beta chain) is from a study of T cell responses to AZD1222 COVID-19 vaccine. Background on the study: Doses given second, at about 4 or about 12 weeks, were pooled.

Germline CDR1 GTSNPN, CDR2 SVGIG (reference sequence). CDR3 size: 15 residues. Trimming removed 3 bases from V and 10 bases from J; junction bases left unmatched: 12. Notes on this clone: Its antigen is undetermined.

Study-wide results and caveats: Donors in the cohort were predominantly white British and more often female, and clonal diversity was possibly underestimated.

TCRdb's copy holds only in-frame clones and misses some; the assay was immunoSEQ multiplex PCR. The data show around 190,000 clones, just over 85% seen once. This chain uses TRBV30 with TRBJ1-4; TRBD1 matches 9 bases. This TCR was sampled from an adult in good health. Here the sequenced sample was peripheral blood, taken on day 0 of AZD1222 vaccination. The CDR3 DNA is TGTGCCTGGAGGGGACCGGACAGGGGATTGGGAAAACTGTTTTTT. Amino acid sequence: CAWRGPDRGLGKLFF.